The 16 T cell receptor beta chains below all came from one sample that was sequenced in a study of control samples from healthy donors and cancer patients. Some clones are missing from TCRdb's copy, which holds only in-frame ones; the method was immunoSEQ multiplex PCR. The sample has tens of thousands of clones, about 90% seen once; the top ten hold more than 3%. Input material: blood. The source of these receptors is a woman in her fifties or sixties in good health.

The chain uses TRBV7-2 and TRBJ2-1; 10 bases match TRBD2. CDR1 and CDR2 (germline): SGHTA, FQGNSA. CDR3 length: 15 amino acids. J gave up 7 bases and V 5 bases, and 8 bases lay outside the gene matches. Written as DNA, the CDR3 is TGTGCCAGCAGCCACCGGACTAGCGGCACGAATGAGCAGTTCTTC. Translation gives CASSHRTSGTNEQFF.

The chain links TRBV5-1 to TRBJ2-7, with D perhaps matching TRBD2 (7 bases). The CDR3 is 15 amino acids. Looked up from germline, CDR1 is SGHRS and CDR2 is YFSETQ. The V and J ends lost 0 bases and 6 bases respectively, with 16 bases between them. CDR3 sequence: CASSLAVGGQGEQYF. In DNA, the CDR3 is TGCGCCAGCAGCTTGGCCGTGGGGGGGCAAGGCGAGCAGTACTTC.

The V call is TRBV13, the J call TRBJ2-7; the match to TRBD2 covers 10 bases. CDR1 is PRHDT and CDR2 is FYEKMQ in the germline V gene (reference sequence). There are 15 residues in the CDR3. V gave up 3 bases and J gave up 3 bases; unmatched junction bases: 5. Here the CDR3 reads CASSFRTSGGYEQYF. In DNA form, the CDR3 reads TGTGCCAGCAGCTTCAGGACTAGCGGTGGCTACGAGCAGTACTTC.

The chain carries TRBV7-8 and TRBJ1-2; D call uncertain. Germline V CDR1 and CDR2: SGHVS, FQNEAQ. The CDR3 covers 12 residues. V was clipped by 1 base and J by 8 bases, with 8 bases between them. In DNA, the CDR3 is TGTGCCAGCAGCTTAGATACGACGGGCTACACCTTC. Translating it yields CASSLDTTGYTF.

This chain uses TRBV2 with TRBJ1-2; weak D call: TRBD1 (6 bases). The germline gives CDR1 SNHLY, CDR2 FYNNEI. CDR3 length: 14 residues. V was trimmed by 6 bases and J by 2 bases, leaving 13 bases between them. The CDR3 nucleotides read TGTGCCAGCAGCAGGGGCGCATTGAACTATGGCTACACCTTC. Encoded protein: CASSRGALNYGYTF. The variable domain in full, completed from reference TRBV2 and TRBJ1-2, reads EPEVTQTPSHQVTQMGQEVILRCVPISNHLYFYWYRQILGQKVEFLVSFYNNEISEKSEIFDDQFSVERPDGSNFTLKIRSTKLEDSAMYFCASSRGALNYGYTFGSGTRLTVV.

The chain is built from TRBV19 and TRBJ1-1; 8 bases are a match to TRBD1. Trimming at V came to 3 bases and at J to 8 bases, leaving 8 bases not matched to a gene. Germline V gene sequence: CDR1 LNHDA, CDR2 SQIVND (reference sequence). This CDR3 is built from 14 residues. The CDR3 reads CASSMDVDRGEAFF. DNA for the CDR3: TGTGCCAGTAGTATGGATGTTGACAGGGGAGAAGCTTTCTTT.

The V call is TRBV4-1, the J call TRBJ2-1; unclear D gene. Trimming took off 1 base at V and 0 bases at J, with 10 bases between the two ends. Germline V gene data show CDR1 as MGHRA and CDR2 as YSYEKL. The CDR3 has 16 amino acids. As DNA, the CDR3 is TGCGCCAGCAGCCAAGCGATCACGAGCTCCTACAATGAGCAGTTCTTC. Protein: CASSQAITSSYNEQFF.

The chain recombines TRBV3-1 (or the pseudogene TRBV3-2) with TRBJ1-2; 8 bases match TRBD1. This CDR3 has 14 amino acids. Germline CDR1 reads LGHDT; CDR2 reads YNNKEL (reference sequence). The V segment lost 0 bases and the J segment 7 bases; nucleotides outside the gene matches: 4. CDR3 coding DNA: TGTGCCAGCAGCCAAGACAGGGGGCAGGGTGGCTACACCTTC. Amino acid sequence: CASSQDRGQGGYTF.

The V gene is TRBV28, the J gene TRBJ1-1; 7 nucleotides line up with TRBD1. This CDR3 is 13 amino acids long. Germline V gene lookup returns CDR1 MDHEN and CDR2 SYDVKM. J gave up 5 bases and V 3 bases, and 3 bases lay outside the gene matches. The CDR3 loop is CASSFAGGTEAFF. The DNA for the CDR3 is TGTGCCAGCAGTTTCGCAGGGGGGACTGAAGCTTTCTTT.

The chain couples TRBV5-4 to TRBJ2-3; 12 bases align to TRBD2. The germline V gene has CDR1 SGHNT and CDR2 YYREEE (reference sequence). The CDR3 has 17 residues. Unmatched junction bases numbered 3, after V lost 1 base and J lost 0 bases. CDR3 in DNA: TGTGCCAGCAGCTTGAGACTAGCGGGAGCTAGCACAGATACGCAGTATTTT. Encoded protein: CASSLRLAGASTDTQYF.

J is TRBJ1-4 and V is TRBV24-1; D is unclear. The germline V and J ends were trimmed by 4 bases and 4 bases, with 3 bases remaining between them. The germline V gene encodes CDR1 KGHDR and CDR2 SFDVKD. This CDR3 comprises 12 residues. The CDR3, as DNA: TGTGCCACCAGTGACAGTAATGAAAAACTGTTTTTT. It specifies CATSDSNEKLFF.

This sequence joins TRBV6-5 and TRBJ2-6; D might be TRBD2 (5 bases). Trimming stripped 6 bases from V and 0 bases from J, with 9 bases between. The CDR3 has 15 amino acids. Germline CDR1 and CDR2: MNHEY and SVGAGI. The CDR3 spells CASRLGVSGANVLTF. The CDR3 DNA sequence: TGTGCCAGCAGACTCGGGGTCTCTGGGGCCAACGTCCTGACTTTC.

This clone was observed once. Germline and junction disagree at one end, which may indicate a read error. The gene calls are TRBV12-3 or TRBV12-4 and TRBJ1-1; no clear D gene. CDR3 length: 12 amino acids. CDR3 sequence: CASRSVNTEAFF. The CDR3 bases are TGTGCCAGCAGATCGGTGAATACTGAAGCTTTCTTT.

The chain carries TRBV7-9 and TRBJ2-7; D is possibly TRBD1 (7 bases). This CDR3 has 13 residues. V was pared by 5 bases and J by 2 bases, with 10 bases between. Germline loops: CDR1 SEHNR, CDR2 FQNEAQ (reference sequence). The CDR3 reads CASSPRGAYEQYF. CDR3 nucleotide sequence: TGTGCCAGCAGCCCCAGGGGGGCCTACGAGCAGTACTTC. Full variable domain (outside the CDR3, taken from reference TRBV7-9 and TRBJ2-7): DTGVSQNPRHKITKRGQNVTFRCDPISEHNRLYWYRQTLGQGPEFLTYFQNEAQLEKSRLLSDRFSAERPKGSFSTLEIQRTEQGDSAMYLCASSPRGAYEQYFGPGTRLTVT.

The chain combines TRBV20-1 with TRBJ2-7; D remains ambiguous. The CDR3 consists of 11 residues. CDR1 is DFQATT, CDR2 SNEGSKA, per germline (reference sequence). V was cut by 6 bases and J by 1 base, with 7 bases left in between. This chain's CDR3 is CSASLSYEQYF. For the CDR3, the DNA is TGCAGTGCCAGCCTGTCCTACGAGCAGTACTTC.

J is TRBJ2-5 and V is TRBV7-9; D call uncertain. The CDR3 extends over 14 amino acids. The V end was cut by 4 bases, the J end by 1 base, with 10 bases between. Germline loops: CDR1 SEHNR, CDR2 FQNEAQ (reference sequence). The CDR3 sequence is CASSSPLGQETQYF. Written as DNA, the CDR3 is TGTGCCAGCAGCTCCCCTCTAGGCCAAGAGACCCAGTACTTC.